These T cell receptor beta chains were read from a single sample in a study of cytomegalovirus exposure and HLA in healthy donors. Assay: immunoSEQ multiplex PCR; the TCRdb copy retains only in-frame clones and omits some. Among some 190,000 clones listed, about 82% were seen once. What was sequenced was PBMCs. Receptor source: a male donor in good health and CMV-seronegative. Both conserved end residues are part of each CDR3. A D gene is named only where the DNA matches it firmly. Clone size appears in some rows only: once, few, many, or a class for an expanded clone.

NA,20,TRBV4-1,TRBD1,TRBJ2-6,TGCGCCAGCAGCCAAGAAGATGTAGGGACAGGGGGCTCTGGGGCCAACGTCCTGACTTTC,CASSQEDVGTGGSGANVLTF
NA,16,TRBV5-1,TRBD2,TRBJ2-5,TGCGCCAGCAGCTCCGGGCGGGTAGCGGGGTTCGAGACCCAGTACTTC,CASSSGRVAGFETQYF
NA,14,TRBV11-1,NA,TRBJ2-7,TGTGCCAGCAGCTTAGCGCCGGGTCTCTACGAGCAGTACTTC,CASSLAPGLYEQYF
NA,15,TRBV10-3,NA,TRBJ2-1,TGTGCCATCAGTGACAGCGGAGGCTCCTACAATGAGCAGTTCTTC,CAISDSGGSYNEQFF
NA,16,TRBV4-1,TRBD1,TRBJ2-1,TGCGCCAGCAGCCAAGAATGGGACAGGGGTAGAAATGAGCAGTTCTTC,CASSQEWDRGRNEQFF
NA,14,TRBV18,NA,TRBJ1-2,TGTGCCAGCTCACCTCGGGAGGGGTTCGATGGCTACACCTTC,CASSPREGFDGYTF
NA,16,TRBV4-2,TRBD1,TRBJ1-5,TGTGCCAGCAGCCAAGTAACCGGGACAGGGGGTCAGCCCCAGCATTTT,CASSQVTGTGGQPQHF
few,15,TRBV6-5,TRBD1,TRBJ1-1,TGTGCCAGCAGACCAAACAGGGGTACTGGCACTGAAGCTTTCTTT,CASRPNRGTGTEAFF
NA,17,TRBV6-1,NA,TRBJ2-7,TGTGCCAGCAGTGAAGCCGTTATAGAAGGAGGGACCTACGAGCAGTACTTC,CASSEAVIEGGTYEQYF
NA,16,TRBV10-3,NA,TRBJ1-1,TGTGCCATCAACTCTGTCTTGACAGGTCTGAACACTGAAGCTTTCTTT,CAINSVLTGLNTEAFF
NA,12,TRBV11-2,NA,TRBJ1-6,TGTGCCAGCAGCTTCAGTAATTCACCCCTCCACTTT,CASSFSNSPLHF
NA,15,TRBV11-2,TRBD1,TRBJ1-3,TGTGCCAGCAGCTCAACAGGGGGGGCTGGAAACACCATATATTTT,CASSSTGGAGNTIYF
NA,13,TRBV11-2,NA,TRBJ2-7,TGTGCCAGCAGCTTAGGAGGGTGGGCCGACCGGGACTTC,CASSLGGWADRDF
NA,13,TRBV19,NA,TRBJ1-1,TGTGCCAGTAGTATTCGCTTTACGCGGGAAGCTTTCTTT,CASSIRFTREAFF
NA,16,TRBV6-5,NA,TRBJ2-1,TGTGCCAGCAGTTACAGGGAGAAGAGCCCCTACAATGAGCAGTTCTTC,CASSYREKSPYNEQFF
NA,16,TRBV28,TRBD2,TRBJ2-3,TGTGCCAGCAGTTTCCCATTCGGGAGGCTCGAAGATACGCAGTATTTT,CASSFPFGRLEDTQYF